Listed here is a single T cell receptor (beta chain). This clone's antigen is unknown. Per-base qualities were not stored, and no clone one base away is much larger. The trial excluded patients who had a history of autoimmune disease or were on systemic immunosuppression. Peripheral blood for TCR sequencing was collected from all dose cohorts at baseline, on cycle 4 day 1, and on cycle 7 day 1. Samples were obtained from an open-label, multicenter, first-in-human phase I dose-escalation trial of ivuxolimab. Adults with locally advanced or metastatic melanoma, renal cell, hepatocellular, or head and neck squamous cell carcinoma were enrolled in the trial. CD4+ and CD8+ T cells were sorted separately from peripheral blood before TCR sequencing. Genomic DNA was isolated from the sorted cells so that the TCRbeta CDR3 region could be sequenced. TCRbeta CDR3 regions were sequenced using the immunoSEQ Assay. In TCRdb, the immuneACCESS table is reduced to in-frame sequences with V and J assigned. These tables do not hold every clone; where another copy was compared, an unresolved V gene accounts for under half, and the others remain unexplained. The sample table records approximately 54,000 clones; approximately 89% of these occur just once. 10% to 15% of the sample comes from the top ten.

The CDR1 and CDR2 encoded by the germline V gene (reference sequence) are MNHNY and SVGAGI. The cysteine opens and the phenylalanine closes a CDR3 of 15 amino acids. The CDR3 DNA has 45 bases and is translated from base 1. V ends up 2 bases short and J 2 bases short, with an unmatched junction base count of 1. These data originate in a study of OX40 agonist ivuxolimab in advanced cancers. About the study as a whole: Ivuxolimab was an agonistic, fully human IgG2 monoclonal antibody directed against OX40 (CD134), a costimulatory receptor. Intravenous ivuxolimab was administered to patients every 2 weeks at six dose levels: 0.01, 0.1, 0.3, 1.5, 3 and 10 mg/kg. Of the 50 to 55 patients in dose escalation, approximately 20 had hepatocellular carcinoma, around 15 had melanoma, 9 had renal cell carcinoma and 9 had head and neck cancer. In the dose-escalation cohort, around four fifths of patients were male, and the mean age was around 60 years, with a range of about 20 to 90. Prior anti-PD-1, anti-PD-L1 or anti-CTLA-4 therapy was permitted, and approximately 42% of dose-escalation patients had received checkpoint inhibitors. Partial responses occurred in three dose-escalation patients, of whom one had hepatocellular carcinoma and two had cutaneous melanoma. Peripheral TCRbeta sequencing aimed to test whether ivuxolimab altered TCR sequence diversity and caused clonal T-cell expansion. The paper reports the monotherapy dose-escalation portion (N of about 47 patients) of the phase I ivuxolimab trial. What the research found in general, with its limitations: The antigen specificity of the peripheral T cells that underwent clonal expansion was not determined. In the 0.1-3.0 mg/kg groups, partial responders were among the patients with the lowest normalized peripheral clonal expansion, particularly in CD8+ T cells. Low levels of normalized T-cell clonal expansion were also seen in some nonresponding patients. At doses of 0.1 to 3.0 mg/kg, clonal expansion of both CD4+ and CD8+ T cells in blood was seen between baseline and week 6. After ivuxolimab, expanded clones were on average more numerous among CD8+ T cells than among CD4+ T cells.

The material sequenced was CD4+ or CD8+ T cells sorted from blood, taken in a trial of the OX40 agonist ivuxolimab. This TCR was recovered from an adult with an advanced solid tumor such as melanoma, head and neck, liver or kidney cancer. The rearranged segments are TRBV6-6 and TRBJ2-7, and 12 junctional nucleotides match TRBD2. The CDR3 has the sequence CASSYGLAGTYEQYF. The bases are TGTGCCAGCAGTTACGGACTAGCGGGAACCTACGAGCAGTACTTC.